This entry concerns a single T cell receptor (beta chain). The data are from a study of identical twins. Using its own MiXCR run on the 5' RACE reads, TCRdb lists one record per CDR3 protein. Among about 470,000 distinct CDR3 sequences, 20% to 25% were seen once, and the ten largest hold 2.9%. The CDR3 runs 13 residues. Germline V CDR1 and CDR2: SGHRS, YFSETQ. V dropped 1 base and J dropped 7 bases, with 9 bases sitting between them. These data were likewise used in another study, on T cells expressing NK-cell markers. From that paper: The leading position in the CD3+CD56-NKG2C+ fraction of four donors also went to these clonotypes.

Material for sequencing was CD4+ T cells sorted from blood. The V call is TRBV5-1, the J call TRBJ2-1; D possibly matches TRBD1 or TRBD2 (5 bases each). The sequence was collected from a woman in her late teens or twenties in good health. The CDR3 sequence is CASSLWDQNEQFF. As DNA, the CDR3 is TGCGCCAGCAGCTTGTGGGACCAGAATGAGCAGTTCTTC.